This T cell receptor beta chain was captured by sequencing in a study of response to subunit inactivated influenza vaccine. The study, taken as a whole, reports: With each seasonal influenza vaccination, the authors suggested, few new T cells are recruited.

TCRdb re-called the RT-PCR reads with MiXCR, one entry per CDR3 protein. The table has roughly 620,000 distinct CDR3 sequences, roughly 12% seen once; the top ten hold approximately 11%. This clonotype was seen only a few times. What it recognizes is unknown. Germline V lookup: CDR1 SGHTA, CDR2 FQGNSA. The V gene lost 0 bases and the J gene lost 4 bases, with 12 bases spanning the gap. This CDR3 contains 15 residues. These records were also assigned to another study, of T cells expressing NK-cell markers. That paper notes: Synthesis of TCR beta cDNA relied on 5'RACE template switching carrying UMIs. According to the study, TCR beta repertoires originated from sorted CD3+CD56+NKG2C+, CD3+CD56+NKG2C- and CD3+CD56-NKG2C+ T cells. Of eight sequenced donors, seven were HCMV-seropositive and one HCMV-seronegative. Topping the CD3+CD56-NKG2C+ fraction as well were these clonotypes, in a handful of donors.

Sequencing was performed on PBMCs from blood, taken on the day of vaccination. This receptor was identified in a man aged 50-60 years who received an inactivated influenza vaccine. The chain couples TRBV7-2 to TRBJ1-1; the D gene is possibly TRBD1 (5 bases). CDR3 protein: CASSLASGASTEAFF. The CDR3 DNA follows: TGTGCCAGCAGCTTAGCGTCCGGGGCGAGCACTGAAGCTTTCTTT.